This TCR beta chain was found in a study of siplizumab effects on memory and regulatory T cells. Findings of the study overall: The suppressive capacity of proliferating Tregs from siplizumab cultures remained unconfirmed. Relative to controls at roughly 27%, mappable alloreactive CD4+ clones exhibited a mean Treg-derived proportion of around 69% with siplizumab. The mapping of alloreactive clones to unstimulated subsets covered only a minor fraction of them.

The CDR3 runs 14 residues. Looked up from germline, CDR1 is SGHDT and CDR2 is YYEEEE. Between the trimmed V and J ends, which lost 1 base and 6 bases, there was a span of 11 bases. Method: immunoSEQ multiplex PCR; TCRdb's copy keeps in-frame clones and lacks some. This sample yields under 140,000 clones, of which roughly 92% are seen a single time; 1% to 1.5% belongs to the top ten. A note on this clone: What it binds is not known.

The chain carries TRBV5-6 and TRBJ1-5, with TRBD1 as a possible D gene (5 bases). The receptor comes from a human donor in good health. Sequencing was carried out using CD4+ T cells sorted from blood. The CDR3 reads CASSLSRAVQPQHF. The CDR3 coding sequence is TGTGCCAGCAGCTTGAGCAGGGCGGTTCAGCCCCAGCATTTT.